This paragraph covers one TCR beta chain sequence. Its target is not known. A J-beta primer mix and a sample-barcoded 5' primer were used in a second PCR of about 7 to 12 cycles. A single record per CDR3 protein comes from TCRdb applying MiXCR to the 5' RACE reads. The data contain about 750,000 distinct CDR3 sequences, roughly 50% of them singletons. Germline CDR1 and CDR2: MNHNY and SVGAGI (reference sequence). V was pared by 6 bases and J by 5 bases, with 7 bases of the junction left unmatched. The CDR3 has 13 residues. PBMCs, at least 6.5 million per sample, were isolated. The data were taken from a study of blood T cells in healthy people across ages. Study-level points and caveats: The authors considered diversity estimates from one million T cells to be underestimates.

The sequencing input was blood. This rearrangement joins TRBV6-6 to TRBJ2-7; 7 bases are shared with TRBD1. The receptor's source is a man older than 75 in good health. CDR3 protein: CASRRDRLDEQYF. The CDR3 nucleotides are TGTGCCAGCAGACGGGACAGACTGGACGAGCAGTACTTC.